Each of the 25 T cell receptor beta chains below was sequenced from the same sample in a study of spatial heterogeneity in lung cancer. TCRdb fed the 5' RACE reads into MiXCR, producing one record per CDR3 protein. The table includes roughly 48,000 distinct CDR3 sequences, about 5.8% detected once. Time point in this sample: sample taken at primary tumor resection. Unsorted samples of tumor, nontumor lung or frozen PBMC had their whole RNA sequenced. The sequencing here drew on PBMCs, taken at surgery. The receptors originated from a male donor with early-stage non-small cell lung cancer.

The sample holds many counts of this clonotype. V and J are TRBV11-2 and TRBJ1-1; D gene uncertain. The CDR3 totals 12 residues. Trimming cost V 5 bases and J 8 bases, with 12 bases left between them. Germline CDR1 and CDR2: SGHAT and FQNNGV. CDR3 nucleotide sequence: TGTGCCAGCAGCCCAAGTGGAGCGGAAGCTTTCTTT. The encoded protein is CASSPSGAEAFF.

This clonotype was detected ten times or more. This chain connects TRBV4-2 to TRBJ2-3, with 10 nucleotides matching TRBD2. The CDR3 covers 16 residues. Germline V gene data show CDR1 as LGHNA and CDR2 as YNFKEQ. V shed 1 base, J shed 5 bases, and the junction held 6 bases outside the gene matches. The CDR3 DNA follows: TGTGCCAGCAGCCAAGCTAGCGGGAGTGATAGAGATACGCAGTATTTT. Its protein product is CASSQASGSDRDTQYF.

This clonotype was seen at least ten times. The chain is built from TRBV28 and TRBJ2-7, with D perhaps TRBD2 (5 bases). This CDR3 is built from 14 residues. Trimming took 4 bases from V and 1 from J, leaving 11 bases between them. From germline, CDR1 is MDHEN and CDR2 SYDVKM. CDR3 in amino acids: CASSSPGNSYEQYF. The DNA for the CDR3 is TGTGCCAGCAGTTCCCCCGGGAATTCCTACGAGCAGTACTTC.

This clonotype was seen at least ten times. The chain carries TRBV9 and TRBJ2-3; no clear D gene. CDR3 size: 15 residues. Trimming pared 0 bases from V and 2 bases from J, leaving 10 bases between. Germline CDR1 reads SGDLS; CDR2 reads YYNGEE. The CDR3 coding sequence is TGTGCCAGCAGCGTAGATGCGAAACTCACAGATACGCAGTATTTT. Protein product: CASSVDAKLTDTQYF. Complete variable domain (other parts from reference TRBV9 and TRBJ2-3): DSGVTQTPKHLITATGQRVTLRCSPRSGDLSVYWYQQSLDQGLQFLIQYYNGEERAKGNILERFSAQQFPDLHSELNLSSLELGDSALYFCASSVDAKLTDTQYFGPGTRLTVL.

This clonotype occurred a few times. The chain is built from TRBV5-1 and TRBJ1-3; no clear D. The CDR3 sequence is 14 residues long. V dropped 0 bases and J dropped 1 base, with 5 bases sitting between them. Per the germline V gene, CDR1 is SGHRS and CDR2 is YFSETQ. The CDR3 region is CASSLDGSGNTIYF. The DNA of the CDR3 is TGCGCCAGCAGCTTGGACGGGTCTGGAAACACCATATATTTT.

The table lists this clonotype with many counts. The rearrangement links TRBV18 to TRBJ1-5; D ambiguous. Germline-derived CDR1 and CDR2 are KGHSH and LQKENI. With 2 bases removed from V and 4 bases from J, the gap between germline ends came to 6 bases. CDR3 size: 13 residues. CDR3 sequence reads: CASSPTNNQPQHF. CDR3 sequence (DNA): TGTGCCAGCTCACCAACAAATAATCAGCCCCAGCATTTT.

This clonotype has at least ten counts. V and J are TRBV20-1 and TRBJ1-1; possibly TRBD1 for D (5 bases). This CDR3 is built from 15 residues. The V gene's germline CDR1 is DFQATT and CDR2 SNEGSKA (reference sequence). V was pared by 0 bases and J by 3 bases, with 14 bases between. Written as DNA, the CDR3 is TGCAGTGCTAGAGATTACCGGGCGGGGGACACTGAAGCTTTCTTT. Translated: CSARDYRAGDTEAFF.

In its sample, this clonotype was seen many times. The CDR3 DNA reads TGTGCCAGCAGCCAAGATAACAGGGCTCCTTCACCCCTCCACTTT. Its translation: CASSQDNRAPSPLHF. This sequence joins TRBV3-1 and TRBJ1-6; D is possibly TRBD1 (6 bases). This CDR3 region has 15 residues. Germline-derived CDR1 and CDR2 are LGHDT and YNNKEL (reference sequence). Trimming left V 0 bases short and J 9 bases short, with 12 bases between.

This clonotype was seen many times. V usage is TRBV29-1 and J usage is TRBJ2-7, with TRBD1 identical over 10 bases. The ends lost 4 bases at V and 0 bases at J; junction bases unmatched: 3. This CDR3 contains 14 residues. Germline lookup yields CDR1 SQVTM and CDR2 ANQGSEA. The CDR3 DNA reads TGCAGCGTTGTTGGGGACAGGGGCTCCTACGAGCAGTACTTC. Protein sequence: CSVVGDRGSYEQYF.

This clonotype was detected many times. The chain has TRBV19 and TRBJ2-5; perhaps TRBD2 as D (5 bases). In germline, CDR1 is LNHDA, CDR2 SQIVND (reference sequence). Trimming left V 4 bases short and J 1 base short, with 7 bases between. This CDR3 region has 13 residues. CDR3 DNA: TGTGCCAGTAGTAGAGGACTCCAAGAGACCCAGTACTTC. Translating it yields CASSRGLQETQYF.

This clonotype was recorded at least ten times. This chain links TRBV18 with TRBJ2-7, with 9 bases fitting TRBD2. Trimming removed 3 bases from V and 5 bases from J; junction bases left unmatched: 5. The CDR3 contains 14 residues. Germline V gives CDR1 KGHSH, CDR2 LQKENI. The CDR3 coding sequence is TGTGCCAGCTCACCGGGACTAGCACAAAACGAGCAGTACTTC. Its translation is CASSPGLAQNEQYF.

This clonotype was detected ten times or more. In nucleotides, the CDR3 is TGTGCCGCCAGCAAAGTAGCGGGAGGGCGCCACGAGCAGTACTTC. Amino acids: CAASKVAGGRHEQYF. The J gene is TRBJ2-7, the V gene TRBV28, with TRBD2 identical over 11 bases. With V trimmed by 11 bases and J by 5 bases, 14 bases remained unmatched. Germline loops: CDR1 MDHEN, CDR2 SYDVKM. The CDR3 totals 15 residues.

This clonotype was detected many times. V usage is TRBV7-6 and J usage is TRBJ1-1, with D unresolved. This CDR3 has 14 residues. V dropped 1 base and J dropped 6 bases, with 12 bases sitting between them. The V gene's germline CDR1 is SGHVS and CDR2 FNYEAQ. The CDR3 nucleotides read TGTGCCAGCAGCTTAGAAGACTCATACTCTGAAGCTTTCTTT. As protein: CASSLEDSYSEAFF.

This clonotype was detected ten times or more. The chain uses TRBV7-2 and TRBJ2-5; TRBD1 matches at 8 bases. The CDR3 loop spans 18 amino acids. CDR1 SGHTA and CDR2 FQGNSA come from the germline V gene. Trimming at V came to 2 bases and at J to 5 bases, leaving 16 bases not matched to a gene. CDR3 in amino acids: CASSLRPSAGGLRETQYF. The CDR3 region has the DNA TGTGCCAGCAGCTTACGACCTTCGGCAGGGGGCCTCAGGGAGACCCAGTACTTC.

This clonotype appeared many times. The chain recombines TRBV7-9 with TRBJ1-1; D gene unclear. The CDR3 contains 12 residues. CDR1 is SEHNR, CDR2 FQNEAQ, per germline (reference sequence). Trimming shortened V by 3 bases and J by 1 base, and 3 bases separated the two germline ends. CDR3: CASSFTNTEAFF. For the CDR3, the DNA is TGTGCCAGCAGCTTTACGAACACTGAAGCTTTCTTT.

This clonotype was found many times. The chain has TRBV27 and TRBJ2-2; 10 nucleotides match TRBD2. Looked up from germline, CDR1 is MNHEY and CDR2 is SMNVEV (reference sequence). CDR3 length: 15 residues. V lost 6 bases to trimming and J lost 6 bases; unmatched junction nucleotides: 7. CDR3 bases: TGTGCCAGCAGCGGACTAGCGGCCGTCGCCGGGGAGCTGTTTTTT. Its protein product is CASSGLAAVAGELFF.

At least ten counts were recorded for this clonotype. This sequence joins TRBV28 and TRBJ2-2; 10 nucleotides match TRBD1. V was pared by 5 bases and J by 4 bases, with 7 bases of the junction left unmatched. The germline V gene has CDR1 MDHEN and CDR2 SYDVKM. This CDR3 contains 16 residues. The CDR3 DNA follows: TGTGCCAGCAGTAGAGCCGGGACAGGGGTCACCGGGGAGCTGTTTTTT. Amino acid sequence: CASSRAGTGVTGELFF.

The chain combines TRBV10-3 with TRBJ2-3; TRBD2 matches at 7 bases. Germline CDR1 reads ENHRY; CDR2 reads SYGVKD. CDR3 length: 14 amino acids. Trimming at V came to 6 bases and at J to 0 bases, leaving 3 bases not matched to a gene. DNA for the CDR3: TGTGCCATCAGGGGGAGGGAGAGCACAGATACGCAGTATTTT. It is translated as CAIRGRESTDTQYF.

The chain is built from TRBV7-3 and TRBJ2-3, with no clear D. The length of the CDR3 is 13 residues. V lost 5 bases and J 0 bases, leaving 6 bases between the germline ends. The V gene's germline CDR1 is SGHTA and CDR2 FQGTGA. DNA of the CDR3: TGTGCCAGCAGCCCACATAGCACAGATACGCAGTATTTT. Protein sequence: CASSPHSTDTQYF.

The chain recombines TRBV6-5 with TRBJ2-7; D possibly corresponds to TRBD1 (7 bases). Germline lookup yields CDR1 MNHEY and CDR2 SVGAGI. This CDR3 spans 14 amino acids. The V end was cut by 6 bases, the J end by 6 bases, with 18 bases between. The CDR3 sequence: CASSRLTGDFEQYF. The CDR3, as DNA: TGTGCCAGCAGCCGTCTCACAGGGGACTTCGAGCAGTACTTC.

This clonotype appeared many times. CDR3 coding DNA: TGTGCCAGTAGTATTGGGGCGCCTAATTCACCCCTCCACTTT. It specifies CASSIGAPNSPLHF. J is TRBJ1-6 and V is TRBV19; a possible D gene is TRBD1 (5 bases). This CDR3 is built from 14 residues. Germline V CDR1 and CDR2: LNHDA, SQIVND (reference sequence). V dropped 3 bases and J dropped 6 bases, with 9 bases sitting between them.

This clonotype was seen many times. The CDR3 DNA is TGTGCCACCCGGACTAGCGCCACCGGGGAGCTGTTTTTT. Its translation: CATRTSATGELFF. The genes are TRBV24-1 and TRBJ2-2; the match to TRBD2 covers 9 bases. V lost 9 bases to trimming and J lost 4 bases; unmatched junction nucleotides: 2. Looked up from germline, CDR1 is KGHDR and CDR2 is SFDVKD. The CDR3 loop spans 13 amino acids.

The table lists this clonotype with a few counts. The V gene is TRBV5-4, the J gene TRBJ2-5, with D possibly called TRBD1 or TRBD2 (5 bases each). The germline V gene encodes CDR1 SGHNT and CDR2 YYREEE (reference sequence). The ends were cut back, 4 bases at V and 4 bases at J, with 11 bases in the middle. This CDR3 contains 13 residues. The CDR3: CASSRTGGETQYF. CDR3 bases: TGTGCCAGCAGCCGGACTGGGGGAGAGACCCAGTACTTC.

This clonotype was seen ten or more times. The chain employs TRBV11-2 and TRBJ1-3; D unresolved. V gave up 2 bases and J gave up 0 bases, with 5 bases separating them. CDR1 and CDR2 from the germline V gene are SGHAT and FQNNGV. This CDR3 spans 14 amino acids. In DNA form, the CDR3 reads TGTGCCAGCAGCTTACTTTACTCTGGAAACACCATATATTTT. As protein: CASSLLYSGNTIYF. Complete variable domain (other parts from reference TRBV11-2 and TRBJ1-3): EAGVAQSPRYKIIEKRQSVAFWCNPISGHATLYWYQQILGQGPKLLIQFQNNGVVDDSQLPKDRFSAERLKGVDSTLKIQPAKLEDSAVYLCASSLLYSGNTIYFGEGSWLTVV.

This clonotype was detected ten times or more. The chain is built from TRBV20-1 and TRBJ2-5; D gene ambiguous. Germline CDR1 DFQATT, CDR2 SNEGSKA (reference sequence). Trimming shortened V by 2 bases and J by 4 bases, and 14 bases separated the two germline ends. CDR3 length: 14 amino acids. Written as DNA, the CDR3 is TGCAGTGCTAGACCCTCGACTGGCCGAGAGACCCAGTACTTC. Amino acids: CSARPSTGRETQYF.